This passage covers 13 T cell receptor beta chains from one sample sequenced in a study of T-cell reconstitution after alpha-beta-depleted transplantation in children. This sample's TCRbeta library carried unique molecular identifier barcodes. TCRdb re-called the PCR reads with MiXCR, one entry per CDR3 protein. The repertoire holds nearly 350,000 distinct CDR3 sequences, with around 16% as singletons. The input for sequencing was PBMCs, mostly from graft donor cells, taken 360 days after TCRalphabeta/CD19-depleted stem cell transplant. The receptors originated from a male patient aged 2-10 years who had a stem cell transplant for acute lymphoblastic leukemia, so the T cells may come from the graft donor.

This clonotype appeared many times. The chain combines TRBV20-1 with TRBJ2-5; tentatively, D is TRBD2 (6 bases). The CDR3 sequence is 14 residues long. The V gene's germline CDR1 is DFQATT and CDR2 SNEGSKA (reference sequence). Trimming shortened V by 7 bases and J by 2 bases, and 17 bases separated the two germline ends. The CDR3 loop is CSGEDPRGQETQYF. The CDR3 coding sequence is TGCAGTGGGGAGGACCCAAGGGGTCAAGAGACCCAGTACTTC.

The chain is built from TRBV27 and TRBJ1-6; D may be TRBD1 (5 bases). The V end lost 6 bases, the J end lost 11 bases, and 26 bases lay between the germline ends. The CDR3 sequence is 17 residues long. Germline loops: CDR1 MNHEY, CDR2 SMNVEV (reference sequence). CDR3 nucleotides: TGTGCCAGCAGCTTTGACGGCCGTGGGGGACTTATGGCACCCCTCCACTTT. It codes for CASSFDGRGGLMAPLHF.

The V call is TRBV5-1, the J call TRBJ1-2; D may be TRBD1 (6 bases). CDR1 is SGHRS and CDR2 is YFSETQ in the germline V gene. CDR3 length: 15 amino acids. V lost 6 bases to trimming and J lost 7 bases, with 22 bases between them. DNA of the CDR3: TGCGCCAGCAACGATCACACAGGGCCCGGTGGTGGCTACACCTTC. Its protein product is CASNDHTGPGGGYTF.

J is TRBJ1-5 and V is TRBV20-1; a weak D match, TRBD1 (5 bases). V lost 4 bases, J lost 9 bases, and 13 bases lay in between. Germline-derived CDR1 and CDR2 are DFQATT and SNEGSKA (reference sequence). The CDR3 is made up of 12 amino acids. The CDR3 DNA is TGCAGTGCTAAGCACGGGGGTTTGCCCCAGCATTTT. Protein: CSAKHGGLPQHF.

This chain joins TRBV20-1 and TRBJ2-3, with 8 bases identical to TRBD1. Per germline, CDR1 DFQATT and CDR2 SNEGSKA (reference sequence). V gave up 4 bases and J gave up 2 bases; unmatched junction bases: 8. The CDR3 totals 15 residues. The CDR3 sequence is CSANPAGGLTDTQYF. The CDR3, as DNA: TGCAGTGCTAACCCCGCAGGGGGCCTCACAGATACGCAGTATTTT.

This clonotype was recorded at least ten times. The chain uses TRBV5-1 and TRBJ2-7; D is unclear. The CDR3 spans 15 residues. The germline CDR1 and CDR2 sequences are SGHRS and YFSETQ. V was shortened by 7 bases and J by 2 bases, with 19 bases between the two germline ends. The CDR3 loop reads CASPSDMTNTYEQYF. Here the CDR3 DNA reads TGCGCCAGCCCTTCAGATATGACAAATACCTACGAGCAGTACTTC.

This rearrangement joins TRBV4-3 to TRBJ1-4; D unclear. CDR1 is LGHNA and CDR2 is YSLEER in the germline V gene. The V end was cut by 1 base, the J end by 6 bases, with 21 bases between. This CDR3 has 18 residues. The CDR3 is CASSQVRYRVSRDEKLFF. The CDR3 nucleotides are TGCGCCAGCAGCCAAGTAAGGTATCGCGTGTCGAGGGATGAAAAACTGTTTTTT.

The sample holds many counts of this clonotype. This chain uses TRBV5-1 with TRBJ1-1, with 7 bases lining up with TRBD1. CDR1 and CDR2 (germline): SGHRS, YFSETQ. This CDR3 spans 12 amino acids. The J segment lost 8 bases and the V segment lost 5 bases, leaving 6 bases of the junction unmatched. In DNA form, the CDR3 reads TGCGCCAGCAGAGGAGGGGGCAGAGAAGCTTTCTTT. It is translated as CASRGGGREAFF. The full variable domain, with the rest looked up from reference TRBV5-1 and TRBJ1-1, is KAGVTQTPRYLIKTRGQQVTLSCSPISGHRSVSWYQQTPGQGLQFLFEYFSETQRNKGNFPGRFSGRQFSNSRSEMNVSTLELGDSALYLCASRGGGREAFFGQGTRLTVV.

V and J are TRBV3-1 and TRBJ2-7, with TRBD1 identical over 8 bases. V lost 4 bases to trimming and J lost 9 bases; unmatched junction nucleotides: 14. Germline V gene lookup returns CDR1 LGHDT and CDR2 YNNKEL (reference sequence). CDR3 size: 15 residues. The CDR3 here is CASSRQGGGQGVQYF. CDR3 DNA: TGTGCCAGCAGCCGTCAAGGGGGCGGACAGGGTGTGCAGTACTTC.

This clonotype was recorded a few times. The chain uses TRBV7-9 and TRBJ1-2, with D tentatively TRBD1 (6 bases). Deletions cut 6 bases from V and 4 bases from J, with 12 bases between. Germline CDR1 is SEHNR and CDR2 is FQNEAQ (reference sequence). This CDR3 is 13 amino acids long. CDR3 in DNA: TGTGCCAGCAGTCTGGACAGCTTCTATGGCTACACCTTC. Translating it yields CASSLDSFYGYTF. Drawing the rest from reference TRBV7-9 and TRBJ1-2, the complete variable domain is DTGVSQNPRHKITKRGQNVTFRCDPISEHNRLYWYRQTLGQGPEFLTYFQNEAQLEKSRLLSDRFSAERPKGSFSTLEIQRTEQGDSAMYLCASSLDSFYGYTFGSGTRLTVV.

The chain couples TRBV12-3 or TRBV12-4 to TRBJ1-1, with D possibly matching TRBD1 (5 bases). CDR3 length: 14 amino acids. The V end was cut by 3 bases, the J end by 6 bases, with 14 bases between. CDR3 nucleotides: TGTGCCAGCAGTTTGGGGGGAAGCCTATCTGAAGCTTTCTTT. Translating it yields CASSLGGSLSEAFF.

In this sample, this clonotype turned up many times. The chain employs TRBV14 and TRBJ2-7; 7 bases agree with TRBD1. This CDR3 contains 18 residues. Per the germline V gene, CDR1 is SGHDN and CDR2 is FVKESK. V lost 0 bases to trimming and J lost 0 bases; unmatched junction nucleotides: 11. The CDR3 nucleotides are TGTGCCAGCAGCCAAGATAGTTTGCCACAGGGGACCTCCTACGAGCAGTACTTC. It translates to CASSQDSLPQGTSYEQYF.

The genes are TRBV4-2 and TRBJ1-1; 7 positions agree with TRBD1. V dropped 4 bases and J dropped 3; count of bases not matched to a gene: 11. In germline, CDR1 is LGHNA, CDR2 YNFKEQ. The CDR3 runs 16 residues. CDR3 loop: CASSPSAGQVDTEAFF. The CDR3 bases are TGTGCCAGCAGCCCAAGTGCAGGACAGGTCGACACTGAAGCTTTCTTT.